The next 22 T cell receptor beta chains were all read from a single sample in a study of cytomegalovirus exposure and HLA in healthy donors. With 60 Vbeta and 13 Jbeta primers, the PCR was carried out. Sequencing used immunoSEQ multiplex PCR; TCRdb keeps in-frame clones, though not all of them. The sample has some 170,000 clones; over 60% are singletons. The sample consisted of PBMCs. The receptors were sampled from a man aged 35-49 years in good health and CMV-seropositive.

The V and J genes are TRBV28 and TRBJ1-1, with 7 bases identical to TRBD1. CDR1 is MDHEN, CDR2 SYDVKM, per germline. The CDR3 consists of 15 residues. With V trimmed by 5 bases and J by 0 bases, 6 bases remained unmatched. This chain's CDR3 is CASSPPQGMNTEAFF. For the CDR3, the DNA is TGTGCCAGCAGTCCACCACAGGGGATGAACACTGAAGCTTTCTTT.

This sequence joins TRBV6-5 and TRBJ2-2; 8 bases are a match to TRBD2. Germline V lookup: CDR1 MNHEY, CDR2 SVGAGI. V shed 6 bases and J 4 bases; nucleotides not matched to a gene: 7. This CDR3 contains 15 residues. The CDR3 DNA is TGTGCCAGCAGCACAAGCGGGAGTGGCACCGGGGAGCTGTTTTTT. Residues: CASSTSGSGTGELFF.

The chain combines TRBV7-2 with TRBJ1-4; a possible D gene is TRBD1 (6 bases). The CDR3 extends over 15 amino acids. V was shortened by 5 bases and J by 8 bases, with 18 bases between the two germline ends. Per germline, CDR1 SGHTA and CDR2 FQGNSA. This chain's CDR3 is CASSPQTGPEEKLFF. The CDR3 DNA reads as TGTGCCAGCAGCCCACAGACAGGCCCCGAAGAAAAACTGTTTTTT.

The chain has TRBV7-9 and TRBJ2-7, with D possibly TRBD2 on 5 matching bases. V lost 2 bases and J lost 0, with 11 bases in between. CDR3 size: 15 residues. Germline V gene sequence: CDR1 SEHNR, CDR2 FQNEAQ (reference sequence). As DNA, the CDR3 is TGTGCCAGCAGCTTAAGGACGGGAACCTCCTACGAGCAGTACTTC. Translated: CASSLRTGTSYEQYF.

Of note for this clone: One junction end does not reproduce the germline sequence, and a read error may be involved. The chain joins TRBV11-3 to TRBJ2-6; TRBD1 matches 12 bases. In germline, CDR1 is SGHNT, CDR2 YENEEA. The CDR3 loop spans 18 amino acids. The DNA for the CDR3 is TGTGCCAGCAGCCCAGGGACAGGGGGCGCGACTGGGGCCAACGGCCTGACTTTC. Translation: CASSPGTGGATGANGLTF.

V is TRBV5-6 and J is TRBJ2-1, with 10 bases lining up with TRBD2. Germline assignment: CDR1 SGHDT and CDR2 YYEEEE. Trimming removed 2 bases from V and 3 bases from J; junction bases left unmatched: 2. This CDR3 is 15 amino acids long. Here the CDR3 reads CASSLGLADYNEQFF. DNA for the CDR3: TGTGCCAGCAGCTTAGGACTAGCGGACTACAATGAGCAGTTCTTC.

This clone was picked up a small number of times. This rearrangement joins TRBV28 to TRBJ2-4; the match to TRBD1 covers 7 bases. The junction had 10 bases not matched to a gene; V was cut back by 8 bases and J by 0 bases. The CDR3 runs 16 residues. CDR1 and CDR2 from the germline V gene are MDHEN and SYDVKM. CDR3 in DNA: TGTGCCAGCTCCCCTGGACAGGTACTAGCCAAAAACATTCAGTACTTC. Encoded protein: CASSPGQVLAKNIQYF. Full variable domain (rest looked up from reference TRBV28 and TRBJ2-4): DVKVTQSSRYLVKRTGEKVFLECVQDMDHENMFWYRQDPGLGLRLIYFSYDVKMKEKGDIPEGYSVSREKKERFSLILESASTNQTSMYLCASSPGQVLAKNIQYFGAGTRLSVL.

This clone was observed a few times. J is TRBJ2-2 and V is TRBV15, with 10 positions matching TRBD2. Germline trimming cut 0 bases from V and 8 bases from J; bases unmatched to any gene: 9. The CDR3 sequence is 17 residues long. CDR1 is LNHNV and CDR2 is YYDKDF in the germline V gene (reference sequence). CDR3 sequence (DNA): TGTGCCACCAGCAGAGAACCCCTAGCGGGAGCGCTGGGGGAGCTGTTTTTT. The encoded protein is CATSREPLAGALGELFF.

Worth noting for this clone: Mismatch with germline at one junction end may stem from a read error. The chain employs TRBV7-9 and TRBJ2-3; D might be TRBD1 (6 bases). The germline V gene encodes CDR1 SEHNR and CDR2 FQNEAQ (reference sequence). This CDR3 comprises 14 residues. The CDR3 DNA reads as TGTGCCAGCAGCTTCTATGGTGAGGCAGGGGCAGCGAATTTT. Amino acid sequence: CASSFYGEAGAANF.

The V and J genes are TRBV29-1 and TRBJ2-7; 9 bases fit TRBD1. Trimming at V came to 7 bases and at J to 0 bases, leaving 4 bases not matched to a gene. The CDR3 runs 13 residues. Germline CDR1 SQVTM, CDR2 ANQGSEA. The CDR3 here is CSAGTGNSYEQYF. CDR3 nucleotide sequence: TGCAGCGCCGGGACAGGGAACTCCTACGAGCAGTACTTC.

V is TRBV19 and J is TRBJ1-5, with D possibly being TRBD1 (6 bases). Trimming stripped 5 bases from V and 5 bases from J, with 16 bases between. The CDR3 is made up of 15 amino acids. Per the germline V gene, CDR1 is LNHDA and CDR2 is SQIVND (reference sequence). The chain's CDR3 is CASSPNRVGDQPQHF. The CDR3 region has the DNA TGTGCCAGTAGTCCAAACAGGGTAGGCGATCAGCCCCAGCATTTT.

The chain uses TRBV5-4 and TRBJ1-2; TRBD1 matches at 11 bases. V shed 3 bases, J shed 4 bases, and the junction held 11 bases outside the gene matches. The CDR3 totals 17 residues. The germline V gene has CDR1 SGHNT and CDR2 YYREEE (reference sequence). The CDR3 DNA is TGTGCCAGCAGCTGGGCGCCGGGACAGGGGGTTGTCTATGGCTACACCTTC. As protein: CASSWAPGQGVVYGYTF.

The chain employs TRBV9 and TRBJ1-1; D ambiguous. Trimming shortened V by 4 bases and J by 5 bases, and 15 bases separated the two germline ends. CDR1 and CDR2 (germline): SGDLS, YYNGEE. The CDR3 extends over 14 amino acids. The CDR3 sequence: CASSKDDKRTEAFF. The DNA for the CDR3 is TGTGCCAGCAGCAAAGATGATAAGAGGACTGAAGCTTTCTTT.

V and J are TRBV7-9 and TRBJ2-7, with D possibly being TRBD1 (6 bases). This CDR3 is built from 15 residues. Germline CDR1 is SEHNR and CDR2 is FQNEAQ (reference sequence). The V and J ends lost 0 bases and 7 bases respectively, with 16 bases between them. The DNA for the CDR3 is TGTGCCAGCAGCTTAGCGGGCAGGGGATCTGGAGAGCAGTACTTC. As protein: CASSLAGRGSGEQYF.

The chain links TRBV10-2 to TRBJ2-7, with 12 nucleotides matching TRBD2. The J segment lost 6 bases and the V segment lost 6 bases, leaving 6 bases of the junction unmatched. The CDR3 covers 14 residues. The germline CDR1 and CDR2 sequences are WSHSY and SAAADI. The CDR3 reads CASSQTSGSSEQYF. The DNA of the CDR3 is TGCGCCAGCAGCCAGACTAGCGGGAGCTCCGAGCAGTACTTC.

The CDR3 loop is CASSLGRGGAGANVLTF. DNA for the CDR3: TGTGCCAGCAGCTTGGGGCGTGGCGGGGCTGGGGCCAACGTCCTGACTTTC. The rearrangement links TRBV5-4 to TRBJ2-6; TRBD2 might be the D (6 bases). CDR3 length: 17 residues. Germline values: CDR1 SGHNT, CDR2 YYREEE (reference sequence). V was shortened by 0 bases and J by 2 bases, with 12 bases between the two germline ends.

The V gene is TRBV9, the J gene TRBJ2-2, with TRBD1 identical over 8 bases. The CDR3 sequence is 17 residues long. V lost 4 bases to trimming and J lost 4 bases; unmatched junction nucleotides: 12. The germline CDR1 and CDR2 sequences are SGDLS and YYNGEE. CDR3 sequence: CASSIQTGTGPTGELFF. The CDR3 DNA reads as TGTGCCAGCAGCATACAAACCGGGACAGGTCCCACCGGGGAGCTGTTTTTT.

This clone was picked up a small number of times. J is TRBJ2-2 and V is TRBV5-1, with 10 positions matching TRBD1. The CDR3 is 15 residues long. V lost 3 bases to trimming and J lost 5 bases; unmatched junction nucleotides: 4. Germline CDR1 and CDR2: SGHRS and YFSETQ. The chain's CDR3 is CASSWGQGLTGELFF. As DNA, the CDR3 is TGCGCCAGCAGCTGGGGACAGGGGCTAACCGGGGAGCTGTTTTTT. The whole variable domain, remainder taken from reference TRBV5-1 and TRBJ2-2, is KAGVTQTPRYLIKTRGQQVTLSCSPISGHRSVSWYQQTPGQGLQFLFEYFSETQRNKGNFPGRFSGRQFSNSRSEMNVSTLELGDSALYLCASSWGQGLTGELFFGEGSRLTVL.

The genes are TRBV30 and TRBJ1-5; D uncertain. The V end lost 0 bases, the J end lost 7 bases, and 13 bases lay between the germline ends. In germline, CDR1 is GTSNPN, CDR2 SVGIG (reference sequence). The CDR3 has 14 amino acids. CDR3 coding DNA: TGTGCCTGGAGTGTAGCGGCAGGCTCGCAGCCCCAGCATTTT. This codes for CAWSVAAGSQPQHF.

This chain uses TRBV14 with TRBJ1-4; perhaps TRBD1 as D (5 bases). The CDR3 runs 16 residues. Germline loops: CDR1 SGHDN, CDR2 FVKESK. V was trimmed by 4 bases and J by 5 bases, leaving 17 bases between them. The DNA for the CDR3 is TGTGCCAGCAGCCCGGTAGGGGAACGTGTCAATGAAAAACTGTTTTTT. Its translation: CASSPVGERVNEKLFF.

The chain uses TRBV28 and TRBJ1-5; TRBD1 might be the D (5 bases). The CDR3 extends over 15 amino acids. V lost 5 bases to trimming and J lost 2 bases, with 13 bases between them. Germline lookup yields CDR1 MDHEN and CDR2 SYDVKM. CDR3 region: CASSPSGLGNQPQHF. In nucleotides, the CDR3 is TGTGCCAGCAGTCCCTCGGGACTAGGCAATCAGCCCCAGCATTTT.

The chain is built from TRBV30 and TRBJ2-1; unclear D gene. The ends were cut back, 2 bases at V and 4 bases at J, with 6 bases in the middle. Germline V gene data show CDR1 as GTSNPN and CDR2 as SVGIG (reference sequence). The CDR3 spans 12 residues. The CDR3 loop reads CAWSKLYNEQFF. The CDR3 DNA is TGTGCCTGGAGTAAGCTGTACAATGAGCAGTTCTTC.